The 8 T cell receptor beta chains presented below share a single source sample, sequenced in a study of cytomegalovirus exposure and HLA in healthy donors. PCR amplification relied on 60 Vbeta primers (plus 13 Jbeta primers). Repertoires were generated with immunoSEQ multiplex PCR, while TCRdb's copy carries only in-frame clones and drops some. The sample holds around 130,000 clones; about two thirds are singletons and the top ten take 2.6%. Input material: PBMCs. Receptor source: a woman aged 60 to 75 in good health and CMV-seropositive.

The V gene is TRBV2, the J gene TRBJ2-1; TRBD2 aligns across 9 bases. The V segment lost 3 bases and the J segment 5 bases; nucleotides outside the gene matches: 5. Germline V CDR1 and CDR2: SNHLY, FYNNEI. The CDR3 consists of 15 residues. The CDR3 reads CASSEGRGGHNEQFF. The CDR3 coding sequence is TGTGCCAGCAGTGAGGGGCGGGGGGGCCACAATGAGCAGTTCTTC.

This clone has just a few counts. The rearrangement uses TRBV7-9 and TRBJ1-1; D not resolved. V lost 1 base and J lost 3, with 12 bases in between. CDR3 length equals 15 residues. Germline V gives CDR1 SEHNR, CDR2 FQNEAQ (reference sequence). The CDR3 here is CASSLGGSLDTEAFF. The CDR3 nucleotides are TGTGCCAGCAGCTTAGGAGGGTCCTTAGACACTGAAGCTTTCTTT.

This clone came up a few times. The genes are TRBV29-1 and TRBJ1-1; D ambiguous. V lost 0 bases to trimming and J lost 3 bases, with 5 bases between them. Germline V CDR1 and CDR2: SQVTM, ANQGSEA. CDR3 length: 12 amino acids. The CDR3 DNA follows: TGCAGCGTTGAAGATCGGTACACTGAAGCTTTCTTT. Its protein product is CSVEDRYTEAFF.

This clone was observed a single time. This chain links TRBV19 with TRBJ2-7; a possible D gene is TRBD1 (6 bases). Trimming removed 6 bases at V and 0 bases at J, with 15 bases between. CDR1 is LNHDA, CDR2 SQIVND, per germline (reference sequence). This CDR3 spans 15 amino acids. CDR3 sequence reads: CASSQDRSLSYEQYF. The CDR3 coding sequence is TGTGCCAGTAGCCAGGACAGATCACTCTCCTACGAGCAGTACTTC.

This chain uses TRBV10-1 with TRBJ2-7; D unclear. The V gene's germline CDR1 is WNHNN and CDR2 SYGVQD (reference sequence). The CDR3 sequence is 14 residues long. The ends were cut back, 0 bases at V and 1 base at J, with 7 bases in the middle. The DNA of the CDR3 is TGCGCCAGCAGTGAGTCCATTCAGTCCTACGAGCAGTACTTC. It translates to CASSESIQSYEQYF.

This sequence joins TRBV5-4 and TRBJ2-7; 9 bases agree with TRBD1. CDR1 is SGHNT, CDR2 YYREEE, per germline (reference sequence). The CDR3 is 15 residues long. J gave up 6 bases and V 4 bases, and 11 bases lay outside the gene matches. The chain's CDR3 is CASSPWTGEGSEQYF. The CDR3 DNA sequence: TGTGCCAGCAGCCCCTGGACAGGGGAAGGGAGCGAGCAGTACTTC.

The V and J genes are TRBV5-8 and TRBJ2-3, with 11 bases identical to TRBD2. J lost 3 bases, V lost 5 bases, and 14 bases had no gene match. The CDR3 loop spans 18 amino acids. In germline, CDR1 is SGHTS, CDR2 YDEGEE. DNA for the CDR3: TGTGCCAGCAGTAAACTACTAGCGGGGGTCATGGGAACAGATACGCAGTATTTT. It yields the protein CASSKLLAGVMGTDTQYF.

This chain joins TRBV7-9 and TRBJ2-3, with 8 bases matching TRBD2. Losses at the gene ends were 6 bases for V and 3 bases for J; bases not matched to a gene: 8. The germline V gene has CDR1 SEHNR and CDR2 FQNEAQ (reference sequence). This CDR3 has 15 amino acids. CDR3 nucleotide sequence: TGTGCCAGCAGGTTCGCGGGGGGTGAAACAGATACGCAGTATTTT. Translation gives CASRFAGGETDTQYF.